The 27 T cell receptor beta chains below were found in one sample sequenced in a study of shared clonotypes between healthy human individuals. Selected positively for CCR7 and CD45RO-negative, naive CD8 cells excluded terminally differentiated effector memory CD45RA+ cells. Sequencing was performed with immunoSEQ multiplex PCR; in TCRdb, only in-frame clones are kept and a portion is missing. The data contain some 2 million clones, just under 95% of them singletons. Sequencing was done on a sample of naive CD8+ T cells sorted from blood. These receptors came from a man aged 18 to 29 in good health.

This chain uses TRBV2 with TRBJ2-3; D is unresolved. Trimming stripped 2 bases from V and 2 bases from J, with 5 bases between. The CDR3 runs 13 residues. From germline, CDR1 is SNHLY and CDR2 FYNNEI. The CDR3 DNA sequence: TGTGCCAGCAGTGAACGAAACACAGATACGCAGTATTTT. It translates to CASSERNTDTQYF.

This rearrangement joins TRBV13 to TRBJ1-4, with D hard to call. Germline CDR1 and CDR2: PRHDT and FYEKMQ (reference sequence). Trimming removed 5 bases at V and 7 bases at J, with 14 bases between. The length of the CDR3 is 14 residues. The CDR3, as DNA: TGTGCCAGCAGCGCCGGGCAATGGAGTGAAAAACTGTTTTTT. Translated: CASSAGQWSEKLFF.

The chain has TRBV5-6 and TRBJ1-1; 9 bases align to TRBD1. V dropped 3 bases and J dropped 1; count of bases not matched to a gene: 4. The CDR3 has 15 amino acids. Germline V gives CDR1 SGHDT, CDR2 YYEEEE. CDR3 bases: TGTGCCAGCAGCTGGGACAGGGAGGGGAACACTGAAGCTTTCTTT. Its translation is CASSWDREGNTEAFF.

This chain joins TRBV19 and TRBJ1-1; D is possibly TRBD1 (6 bases). V lost 3 bases, J lost 5 bases, and 19 bases lay in between. There are 16 residues in the CDR3. From germline, CDR1 is LNHDA and CDR2 SQIVND (reference sequence). As DNA, the CDR3 is TGTGCCAGTAGTATCACGCCGGGACAATTTTGGACTGAAGCTTTCTTT. This sequence encodes CASSITPGQFWTEAFF.

The rearrangement links TRBV6-4 to TRBJ2-7, with 8 bases fitting TRBD1. This CDR3 is 19 amino acids long. Germline V gene lookup returns CDR1 MRHNA and CDR2 SNTAGT. The trim removed 5 bases at V and 4 bases at J, leaving 22 bases unmatched. CDR3 in DNA: TGTGCCAGCAGTCCGCGGACAGGGTGTTTACGTGGGAAGCTATACGAGCAGTACTTC. Protein sequence: CASSPRTGCLRGKLYEQYF.

This clone was recorded once. This chain joins TRBV27 and TRBJ2-7; TRBD1 agrees at 7 bases. The germline V gene encodes CDR1 MNHEY and CDR2 SMNVEV (reference sequence). The CDR3 totals 13 residues. J was trimmed by 3 bases and V by 5 bases; bases with no gene match: 4. The CDR3 DNA reads TGTGCCAGCAGTATGGGACAGAACTACGAGCAGTACTTC. It encodes CASSMGQNYEQYF.

The J gene is TRBJ2-7, the V gene TRBV15, with 7 bases that match TRBD1. CDR3 length: 16 residues. Germline CDR1 LNHNV, CDR2 YYDKDF (reference sequence). Trimming cost V 0 bases and J 4 bases; bases outside gene matches: 9. CDR3 residues: CATSRDPRQGPYEQYF. As DNA, the CDR3 is TGTGCCACCAGCAGAGATCCCCGACAGGGACCATACGAGCAGTACTTC.

This chain joins TRBV11-1 and TRBJ2-5, with 7 nucleotides matching TRBD2. Looked up from germline, CDR1 is SGHAT and CDR2 is FQDESV (reference sequence). Losses at the gene ends were 3 bases for V and 2 bases for J; bases not matched to a gene: 6. This CDR3 is built from 15 residues. CDR3 nucleotides: TGTGCCAGCAGCTTGGGAGGGAGTACTCAAGAGACCCAGTACTTC. Translation: CASSLGGSTQETQYF.

The chain uses TRBV28 and TRBJ2-2; D possibly corresponds to TRBD2 (6 bases). V lost 5 bases and J 0 bases, leaving 16 bases between the germline ends. CDR3 length: 17 residues. CDR1 is MDHEN, CDR2 SYDVKM, per germline. CDR3 amino acids: CASSPSTRFANTGELFF. The CDR3 DNA is TGTGCCAGCAGTCCGTCGACTAGATTCGCGAACACCGGGGAGCTGTTTTTT.

To note about this clone: Other DNA sequences in this sample translate to the same CDR3. The V gene is TRBV5-1, the J gene TRBJ2-7, with D perhaps matching TRBD1 (5 bases). The V end lost 5 bases, the J end lost 0 bases, and 9 bases lay between the germline ends. Germline values: CDR1 SGHRS, CDR2 YFSETQ. The CDR3 runs to 13 residues. The CDR3 nucleotides are TGCGCCAGCAGTTTGACAGACTCCTACGAGCAGTACTTC. Translating gives CASSLTDSYEQYF.

CDR3 residues: CASSLGVGTGYGYTF. The CDR3 coding sequence is TGTGCCAGCAGCTTGGGGGTGGGGACGGGCTATGGCTACACCTTC. V is TRBV13 and J is TRBJ1-2; TRBD1 is a possible D gene (5 bases). The CDR3 has 15 amino acids. Trimming pared 3 bases from V and 4 bases from J, leaving 15 bases between. Germline CDR1 and CDR2: PRHDT and FYEKMQ (reference sequence).

V usage is TRBV7-9 and J usage is TRBJ1-6; no definite D call. The V and J ends lost 4 bases and 15 bases respectively, with 13 bases between them. Germline-derived CDR1 and CDR2 are SEHNR and FQNEAQ (reference sequence). This CDR3 has 12 amino acids. The CDR3, as DNA: TGTGCCAGCAGCTCAGACCCTCGGATCCTCCACTTT. Amino acids: CASSSDPRILHF.

The V gene is TRBV7-9, the J gene TRBJ2-1; 7 nucleotides match TRBD1. The CDR3 has 16 amino acids. V lost 0 bases to trimming and J lost 4 bases; unmatched junction nucleotides: 6. Looked up from germline, CDR1 is SEHNR and CDR2 is FQNEAQ (reference sequence). The CDR3 reads CASSLAARGMYNEQFF. CDR3 nucleotide sequence: TGTGCCAGCAGCTTAGCGGCCAGGGGGATGTACAATGAGCAGTTCTTC.

The chain employs TRBV2 and TRBJ1-1, with TRBD1 matching 8 bases. J was trimmed by 4 bases and V by 1 base; bases with no gene match: 5. The CDR3 runs 15 residues. From germline, CDR1 is SNHLY and CDR2 FYNNEI. As DNA, the CDR3 is TGTGCCAGCAGTGAAGTCGGACAGGGAGCCACTGAAGCTTTCTTT. This codes for CASSEVGQGATEAFF.

In DNA, the CDR3 is TGTGCCAGCAGCTCGCCTGAATACGAGCAGTACTTC. Amino acids: CASSSPEYEQYF. The V call is TRBV13, the J call TRBJ2-7; no firm D call. V dropped 4 bases and J dropped 4 bases, with 8 bases sitting between them. CDR3 length equals 12 residues. Germline V gene data show CDR1 as PRHDT and CDR2 as FYEKMQ (reference sequence).

A word on this clone: Other DNA sequences in the sample encode the same CDR3. The chain employs TRBV27 and TRBJ2-1; D call uncertain. Germline lookup yields CDR1 MNHEY and CDR2 SMNVEV (reference sequence). There are 15 residues in the CDR3. Trimming removed 0 bases from V and 0 bases from J, with 6 bases in between. The CDR3 nucleotides are TGTGCCAGCAGTTTATCGGGGAACTCCTACAATGAGCAGTTCTTC. Residues: CASSLSGNSYNEQFF.

V usage is TRBV7-2 and J usage is TRBJ2-2, with D hard to call. The V gene's germline CDR1 is SGHTA and CDR2 FQGNSA. This CDR3 spans 15 amino acids. Trimming shortened V by 1 base and J by 3 bases, and 9 bases separated the two germline ends. The CDR3 nucleotides are TGTGCCAGCAGCTTAGGTGGCTTTTACACCGGGGAGCTGTTTTTT. It specifies CASSLGGFYTGELFF.

The chain employs TRBV6-6 and TRBJ2-3; 7 nucleotides align to TRBD2. Germline V gene lookup returns CDR1 MNHNY and CDR2 SVGAGI (reference sequence). The CDR3 covers 14 residues. J gave up 2 bases and V 4 bases, and 3 bases lay outside the gene matches. The CDR3 spells CASSSSGPTDTQYF. CDR3 nucleotide sequence: TGTGCCAGCAGTTCTAGCGGCCCCACAGATACGCAGTATTTT.

The chain links TRBV7-2 to TRBJ1-1; D is unclear. V was clipped by 5 bases and J by 4 bases, with 11 bases between them. CDR3 size: 13 residues. Germline V gene lookup returns CDR1 SGHTA and CDR2 FQGNSA. CDR3 DNA sequence: TGTGCCAGCAGCCCCACCTGGAGCACTGAAGCTTTCTTT. It encodes CASSPTWSTEAFF.

The table lists this clone with a few counts. The chain joins TRBV28 to TRBJ1-3; D is unresolved. The V and J ends lost 6 bases and 1 base respectively, with 4 bases between them. Germline loops: CDR1 MDHEN, CDR2 SYDVKM. The CDR3 runs 12 residues. The chain's CDR3 is CASRESGNTIYF. The CDR3 nucleotides read TGTGCCAGCAGGGAGTCTGGAAACACCATATATTTT. The variable domain in full, with the rest retrieved from reference TRBV28 and TRBJ1-3, is DVKVTQSSRYLVKRTGEKVFLECVQDMDHENMFWYRQDPGLGLRLIYFSYDVKMKEKGDIPEGYSVSREKKERFSLILESASTNQTSMYLCASRESGNTIYFGEGSWLTVV.

V and J are TRBV10-3 and TRBJ2-2; D possibly corresponds to TRBD1 (5 bases). Germline V gives CDR1 ENHRY, CDR2 SYGVKD. The CDR3 is 15 amino acids. V was pared by 0 bases and J by 4 bases, with 9 bases between. CDR3 coding DNA: TGTGCCATCAGTGAGTCGGACACCTCCACCGGGGAGCTGTTTTTT. This codes for CAISESDTSTGELFF.

V and J are TRBV11-2 and TRBJ2-2; TRBD2 matches at 11 bases. Trimming took 5 bases from V and 6 from J; bases not matched to a gene: 5. The CDR3 has 15 amino acids. In germline, CDR1 is SGHAT, CDR2 FQNNGV. The CDR3 nucleotides are TGTGCCAGCAGCCAATCGGGACTAGCGGCCGGGGAGCTGTTTTTT. Its translation: CASSQSGLAAGELFF.

The CDR3 loop reads CASSLAFPGTPNEKLFF. CDR3 in DNA: TGTGCCAGCAGCTTAGCGTTCCCCGGGACCCCTAATGAAAAACTGTTTTTT. The chain has TRBV7-8 and TRBJ1-4, with D tentatively TRBD1 (5 bases). The germline V and J ends were trimmed by 0 bases and 3 bases, with 14 bases remaining between them. The CDR3 has 17 residues. Germline V gene sequence: CDR1 SGHVS, CDR2 FQNEAQ.

A remark on this clone: Other DNA sequences from this sample encode an identical CDR3 as well. The chain joins TRBV6-5 to TRBJ2-7, with D hard to call. This CDR3 spans 12 amino acids. Germline V gene sequence: CDR1 MNHEY, CDR2 SVGAGI. The V end lost 4 bases, the J end lost 3 bases, and 7 bases lay between the germline ends. This CDR3 reads CASSSSSYEQYF. CDR3 in DNA: TGTGCCAGCAGTTCATCGAGCTACGAGCAGTACTTC.

The rearrangement links TRBV7-2 to TRBJ2-3; D might be TRBD2 (7 bases). The CDR3 sequence is 18 residues long. From germline, CDR1 is SGHTA and CDR2 FQGNSA. Trimming pared 3 bases from V and 1 base from J, leaving 20 bases between. The CDR3 is CASSFVPQGSGGTDTQYF. For the CDR3, the DNA is TGTGCCAGCAGCTTCGTTCCGCAGGGGAGCGGGGGCACAGATACGCAGTATTTT.

The V call is TRBV11-2, the J call TRBJ1-1; D is possibly TRBD1 (6 bases). Between the trimmed V and J ends, which lost 6 bases and 4 bases, there was a span of 18 bases. CDR1 and CDR2 from the germline V gene are SGHAT and FQNNGV. This CDR3 has 15 amino acids. CDR3 bases: TGTGCCAGCAGTTCTAACCAGGGGATCTTCACTGAAGCTTTCTTT. Translated: CASSSNQGIFTEAFF.

The CDR3 DNA reads TGCTCGTGTGGGAACACTGAAGCTTTCTTT. Encoded protein: CSCGNTEAFF. This chain uses TRBV29-1 with TRBJ1-1; D not resolved. The CDR3 spans 10 residues. CDR1 SQVTM and CDR2 ANQGSEA come from the germline V gene.